This T cell receptor beta chain was captured in a study of blood T cells in healthy people across ages. Findings of the study overall: Getting older went along with TCR beta diversity per million T cells dropping roughly linearly.

Turning to this clonotype: Antigen specificity is unknown.

The second PCR ran about 6 to 12 cycles with a sample-barcoded 5' primer and J-beta primers. TCRdb called the 5' RACE reads again in MiXCR, with one record for every CDR3 protein. The sample has approximately 800,000 distinct CDR3 sequences, 25% seen once; the top ten hold under 4.5%. The individuals who served as donors were healthy Caucasians living in Russia, aged roughly 6 to 95. The V segment lost 6 bases and the J segment 3 bases; nucleotides outside the gene matches: 6. The CDR3 loop spans 14 amino acids. The V gene's germline CDR1 is MNHEY and CDR2 SMNVEV (reference sequence). These data also featured in a second study, about T cells of mothers and their children. As that report states: The sample comes from nine or ten healthy Caucasian donors: mothers and children. Related mother and child pairs showed slightly greater overlap (not significant) than unrelated pairs did.

Sequences were obtained from blood. The receptor was isolated from a boy aged 5-17 years in good health. The V and J genes are TRBV27 and TRBJ2-7; the match to TRBD1 covers 9 bases. CDR3 sequence reads: CASSPWDRVYEQYF. In DNA, the CDR3 is TGTGCCAGCAGCCCGTGGGACAGGGTCTACGAGCAGTACTTC.